The clone carrying this T cell receptor (beta chain) was found a few times. Other DNA sequences in the sample encode the same CDR3. Germline loops: CDR1 SGDLS, CDR2 YYNGEE. The CDR3 has 14 amino acids. V was trimmed by 3 bases and J by 2 bases, leaving 11 bases between them. The data originate from a study of blood T cell repertoires in COVID-19. At the level of the study: Donors in the United States, Italy and Spain gave samples during acute or convalescent COVID-19. Sources were T cells, B-cell-depleted T cells, or PBMCs; the material itself was cDNA or gDNA.

Methods used by the authors: Amplified reference gene primers provided the basis for estimating nucleated cell counts. Produced via immunoSEQ multiplex PCR; TCRdb's table is partial and in-frame only. V and J calls and clone size are given by that table; D and trimming were obtained from the DNA. The profile covers around 300,000 clones, with roughly 90% appearing a single time and around 2.1% taken by the ten largest. The sequence derives from a middle-aged man with acute or convalescent COVID-19. This chain connects TRBV9 to TRBJ1-1, with TRBD1 as a possible D gene (5 bases). Sequencing was done on a sample of peripheral blood. CDR3 sequence reads: CASSDGGGNTEAFF. The CDR3, as DNA: TGTGCCAGCAGCGACGGCGGGGGAAACACTGAAGCTTTCTTT.